This T cell receptor (beta chain) was sequenced for a study of T cells in Graves' hyperthyroidism and ophthalmopathy (dated by TCRdb to between 2019 and 2020). Regarding the complete study: Peripheral blood samples were taken at the time of initial diagnosis, prior to any treatment. To identify TCR V-J signatures that set the groups apart, the researchers used a discovery cohort of about a hundred patients, made up of around 40 with Graves' ophthalmopathy and some 55 with stable Graves' hyperthyroidism. Prospective prediction of ophthalmopathy was tested in an independent validation cohort of some 19 hyperthyroidism patients and 17 patients who later progressed to ophthalmopathy. The approximately 95 discovery patients were divided at random into training and test sets in a 7:3 ratio. Thyroid tissue and blood T-cell repertoires from roughly 6 Graves' hyperthyroidism patients were also compared in the study. Once sampling was done, hyperthyroidism patients were given methimazole at a starting dose of 30 mg daily, whereas ophthalmopathy patients were given high-dose intravenous methylprednisolone. TCR Vbeta CDR3 sequencing of 135 peripheral blood samples (approximately 44 ophthalmopathy, about 74 hyperthyroidism and roughly 17 progressor patients) is reported in the paper.

Turning to this clonotype: Which antigen it targets is not known. No base qualities exist here, and no much larger clone lies one base off it.

The CDR3 sequence holds 16 residues, the cysteine and phenylalanine included. The sequence is cut down to CDR3 DNA, 48 bases in frame from base 1. Compared with germline, V lacks 6 bases and J lacks 4 bases; bases without a gene match: 12. From the germline V gene (reference sequence), CDR1 is WNHNN and CDR2 is SYGVQD. Here is what the overall study found, with its caveats: A model built on a 13 V-J signature distinguished ophthalmopathy from stable hyperthyroidism, reaching over 85% sensitivity and 81.08% specificity in cross-validation and 80%/75% in testing. Blood samples also contained most of the expanded thyroid clonotypes (frequency above 0.001), which suggests that blood repertoires may reflect thyroid immune responses. Sample size was not statistically predetermined, and investigators were not blinded to group allocation. In validation, the model predicted progression to ophthalmopathy a median of around six months before onset, with around 70% sensitivity and about 72% specificity.

Graves' hyperthyroidism was defined as stable when no progression to ophthalmopathy occurred over 18 months of follow-up. Hyperthyroidism patients were newly diagnosed, had a disease duration of under 2 months, and were aged 18 to 65 years. Exclusion was applied to patients with uncontrolled infections, other autoimmune diseases, pregnancy or lactation. Diagnoses relied on clinical symptoms, serum thyroxine and TRAb, thyroid ultrasound and orbital computed tomography. PBMCs were isolated from around 10 ml of fresh peripheral blood by Ficoll-Paque density gradient centrifugation. Trizol reagent was used to extract total RNA, and RNA quality was then checked on an Agilent 2100 Bioanalyzer. TCR beta CDR3 regions were amplified from RNA transcripts. The TCR CDR3 was subjected to a first round of RT-PCR using the HTBI primer set and the Qiagen OneStep RT-PCR kit. Libraries were constructed in a second round of multiplex PCR, after which size selection and purification were performed. Sequencing of the libraries was done on an Illumina HiSeq2000 using paired-end 100 bp reads. Regarding the original processing steps: Raw data were processed with SOAPnuke, discarding reads with adapters, uncalled bases, mean Phred below 15, or no exact constant-primer or identifier match. COPE v1.2.5 was used to merge the high-quality paired reads, and each unique nucleotide sequence was defined as a clonotype. MiTCR v1.1 was used to align the clonotypes against IMGT TRBV, TRBD and TRBJ reference segments. The analysis was restricted to V-J combinations with a frequency above 0.0001, which together covered 99% to 99.2% of the repertoires. The TCS score was defined as F50 (clonal expansion) divided by E x V (chaos), with BLOSUM62-based TCRdist calculated between CDR3 peptides within each V-J. Welch's t-statistics and random forest reduced roughly 540 V-J features to around 14, which were used in a naive Bayes classifier (R e1071). The Morisita-Horn index was used to measure how similar the thyroid and blood repertoires were. TCRdb applied fastp at Q25 and MiXCR to the public reads, then kept only in-frame beta chains. All rows with the same CDR3 protein become a single entry with the most common DNA and genes. These V and J calls derive from TCRdb rather than the authors' analysis. This sample has hundreds of thousands of distinct CDR3 sequences in its table, and around 38% of those were observed once. The ten largest clones capture 7% to 10% of the sample.

This sequence was found in a man aged 18 to 30 with Graves' hyperthyroidism. Sequenced: blood. The chain is assembled from TRBV10-1 and TRBJ2-3; TRBD2 lines up with 8 middle nucleotides. The nucleotide sequence reads as follows: TGCGCCAGCAGCTTAGTAGCGGGAAAGGGCGCAGATACGCAGTATTTT. This codes for CASSLVAGKGADTQYF.